The 28 T cell receptor beta chains below all came from one sample that was sequenced in a study of blood T cell repertoires in COVID-19. Repertoires were generated with immunoSEQ multiplex PCR, while TCRdb's copy carries only in-frame clones and drops some. Here the sample spans 200,000 to 250,000 clones, 65% to 90% being singletons. Sequenced input: peripheral blood. The receptors originated from a man between 50 and 59 years old with active or convalescent COVID-19.

The genes are TRBV24-1 and TRBJ2-7; 9 bases match TRBD2. The length of the CDR3 is 13 residues. The ends lost 7 bases at V and 4 bases at J; junction bases unmatched: 4. Per the germline V gene, CDR1 is KGHDR and CDR2 is SFDVKD. The CDR3 nucleotides read TGTGCCACCAGCTCAAGCGGGGGGTACGAGCAGTACTTC. Protein sequence: CATSSSGGYEQYF.

The chain has TRBV10-3 and TRBJ2-1; D might be TRBD2 (5 bases). The CDR3 has 16 amino acids. Germline CDR1 and CDR2: ENHRY and SYGVKD. V lost 3 bases, J lost 8 bases, and 20 bases lay in between. Here the CDR3 reads CAISEPLGLIGDEQFF. The CDR3 DNA sequence: TGTGCCATCAGTGAACCCCTCGGACTTATCGGAGATGAGCAGTTCTTC.

The chain recombines TRBV4-3 with TRBJ2-3; 7 bases align to TRBD2. Germline loops: CDR1 LGHNA, CDR2 YSLEER. The CDR3 runs to 17 residues. V shed 0 bases and J 2 bases; nucleotides not matched to a gene: 8. As DNA, the CDR3 is TGCGCCAGCAGCCAAGATCCCCCCGGGACTAACACAGATACGCAGTATTTT. It yields the protein CASSQDPPGTNTDTQYF.

The chain carries TRBV4-1 and TRBJ2-3; D call uncertain. Trimming shortened V by 2 bases and J by 8 bases, and 8 bases separated the two germline ends. Germline loops: CDR1 MGHRA, CDR2 YSYEKL. The CDR3 covers 12 residues. CDR3 loop: CASSQFYGTQYF. DNA of the CDR3: TGCGCCAGCAGCCAATTTTACGGTACGCAGTATTTT.

V is TRBV7-9 and J is TRBJ2-5, with 12 nucleotides matching TRBD2. J gave up 2 bases and V 7 bases, and 8 bases lay outside the gene matches. This CDR3 has 16 residues. The germline gives CDR1 SEHNR, CDR2 FQNEAQ (reference sequence). As DNA, the CDR3 is TGTGCCAGCAACCTAGCGGGAGGGCCTCCACAAGAGACCCAGTACTTC. Protein sequence: CASNLAGGPPQETQYF.

This clone was detected once. The rearrangement uses TRBV5-5 and TRBJ2-5; D is perhaps TRBD2 (5 bases). The length of the CDR3 is 15 residues. The germline V gene encodes CDR1 SGHKS and CDR2 YYEKEE (reference sequence). The V end was cut by 0 bases, the J end by 1 base, with 10 bases between. This chain's CDR3 is CASSLGGRGQETQYF. Written as DNA, the CDR3 is TGTGCCAGCAGCTTGGGAGGGAGAGGCCAAGAGACCCAGTACTTC.

This clone appeared a few times. The chain has TRBV7-3 and TRBJ2-1; D is uncertain. CDR1 and CDR2 from the germline V gene are SGHTA and FQGTGA. V shed 1 base and J shed 0 bases, with 7 bases lying between them. The CDR3 is made up of 15 amino acids. The CDR3 coding sequence is TGTGCCAGCAGCTTAAGACGGAGCTCCTACAATGAGCAGTTCTTC. Translation gives CASSLRRSSYNEQFF.

The chain links TRBV6-5 to TRBJ2-7, with 8 nucleotides matching TRBD1. Germline V lookup: CDR1 MNHEY, CDR2 SVGAGI. CDR3 size: 16 residues. The J segment lost 2 bases and the V segment lost 0 bases, leaving 6 bases of the junction unmatched. CDR3 sequence reads: CASSYSTGEKPYEQYF. The DNA for the CDR3 is TGTGCCAGCAGTTACTCGACAGGGGAGAAGCCCTACGAGCAGTACTTC.

DNA of the CDR3: TGCGCCAGCAGCCTCAGGACAGTTCAGGGGACAACGCATATAAGGTCGGACTATGGCTACACCTTC. The encoded protein is CASSLRTVQGTTHIRSDYGYTF. This chain links TRBV4-3 with TRBJ1-2; TRBD1 is a possible D gene (6 bases). The CDR3 contains 22 residues. V lost 4 bases and J 3 bases, leaving 36 bases between the germline ends. Per germline, CDR1 LGHNA and CDR2 YSLEER.

The V gene is TRBV28, the J gene TRBJ1-3; TRBD1 matches at 7 bases. The CDR3 extends over 15 amino acids. V shed 2 bases and J 3 bases; nucleotides not matched to a gene: 4. The germline V gene encodes CDR1 MDHEN and CDR2 SYDVKM. CDR3 nucleotides: TGTGCCAGCAGTTTAGGGACAGCTGATGGAAACACCATATATTTT. This translates into CASSLGTADGNTIYF.

The V gene is TRBV7-9, the J gene TRBJ2-3; TRBD1 matches at 7 bases. V shed 5 bases, J shed 8 bases, and the junction held 10 bases outside the gene matches. The CDR3 runs 14 residues. CDR1 is SEHNR and CDR2 is FQNEAQ in the germline V gene (reference sequence). The CDR3 is CASSPSNRGGTQYF. The CDR3 nucleotides read TGTGCCAGCAGCCCCTCCAACAGGGGTGGTACGCAGTATTTT.

This clone was seen only once. The chain links TRBV19 to TRBJ2-7; TRBD2 matches at 12 bases. CDR3 length: 17 residues. After removal of 7 bases from V and 4 bases from J, the junction contained 14 bases not matched to a gene. Germline values: CDR1 LNHDA, CDR2 SQIVND (reference sequence). The CDR3 region is CASTQTARTSGMYEQYF. The CDR3 DNA reads TGTGCCAGTACTCAGACCGCCCGGACTAGCGGGATGTACGAGCAGTACTTC.

J is TRBJ1-6 and V is TRBV9; TRBD1 agrees at 8 bases. The V gene's germline CDR1 is SGDLS and CDR2 YYNGEE. Trimming removed 4 bases from V and 8 bases from J; junction bases left unmatched: 5. This CDR3 spans 14 amino acids. Here the CDR3 reads CASSRQGTYSPLHF. CDR3 coding DNA: TGTGCCAGCAGCCGACAGGGGACTTATTCACCCCTCCACTTT. The variable domain in full, completed from reference TRBV9 and TRBJ1-6, reads DSGVTQTPKHLITATGQRVTLRCSPRSGDLSVYWYQQSLDQGLQFLIQYYNGEERAKGNILERFSAQQFPDLHSELNLSSLELGDSALYFCASSRQGTYSPLHFGNGTRLTVT.

V and J are TRBV25-1 and TRBJ2-2, with TRBD1 matching over 7 bases. The CDR3 has 17 amino acids. The germline V gene encodes CDR1 MGHDK and CDR2 SYGVNS. V was clipped by 4 bases and J by 0 bases; unmatched bases: 8. The CDR3: CASSGLRDRPNTGELFF. CDR3 bases: TGTGCCAGCAGTGGGTTAAGGGACAGACCGAACACCGGGGAGCTGTTTTTT.

This chain links TRBV12-3 or TRBV12-4 with TRBJ2-7; 7 nucleotides line up with TRBD1. V lost 2 bases, J lost 6 bases, and 4 bases stayed unmatched. This CDR3 contains 13 residues. CDR3 residues: CASSLKGASEQYF. The CDR3 bases are TGTGCCAGCAGTTTAAAGGGGGCGAGCGAGCAGTACTTC.

The V and J genes are TRBV7-2 and TRBJ2-5; D is uncertain. Germline V gene sequence: CDR1 SGHTA, CDR2 FQGNSA. The V gene lost 1 base and the J gene lost 0 bases, with 3 bases spanning the gap. The CDR3 is 13 amino acids. The CDR3 here is CASSLDYQETQYF. In DNA form, the CDR3 reads TGTGCCAGCAGCTTAGACTACCAAGAGACCCAGTACTTC.

Only one count was recorded for this clone. CDR3 residues: CASSLGTSGYTF. In DNA, the CDR3 is TGTGCCAGCAGCTTGGGGACATCTGGCTACACCTTC. The chain is built from TRBV7-9 and TRBJ1-2; D perhaps matches TRBD1 (6 bases). CDR3 length equals 12 residues. Germline V gene data show CDR1 as SEHNR and CDR2 as FQNEAQ (reference sequence). V lost 3 bases and J lost 7, with 9 bases in between. The full variable domain, in which reference TRBV7-9 and TRBJ1-2 provide the parts outside the CDR3, is DTGVSQNPRHKITKRGQNVTFRCDPISEHNRLYWYRQTLGQGPEFLTYFQNEAQLEKSRLLSDRFSAERPKGSFSTLEIQRTEQGDSAMYLCASSLGTSGYTFGSGTRLTVV.

The CDR3 region has the DNA TGCAGCGTCCACCTAGGCGGGCAGGGGAAAGAGACCCAGTACTTC. Translation gives CSVHLGGQGKETQYF. The chain recombines TRBV29-1 with TRBJ2-5; weak D call: TRBD1 (6 bases). Trimming pared 6 bases from V and 3 bases from J, leaving 20 bases between. CDR3 length equals 15 residues. Germline V gene data show CDR1 as SQVTM and CDR2 as ANQGSEA.

The chain recombines TRBV7-3 with TRBJ2-1, with D perhaps matching TRBD2 (7 bases). With 4 bases removed from V and 6 bases from J, the gap between germline ends came to 25 bases. Germline V gene sequence: CDR1 SGHTA, CDR2 FQGTGA. The CDR3 is 18 amino acids. This CDR3 is CASSSPGGGGRTGNEQFF. The CDR3 DNA sequence: TGTGCCAGCAGCTCACCCGGTGGGGGCGGGAGAACGGGCAATGAGCAGTTCTTC. Supplemented by reference TRBV7-3 and TRBJ2-1, the full variable domain reads GAGVSQTPSNKVTEKGKYVELRCDPISGHTALYWYRQSLGQGPEFLIYFQGTGAADDSGLPNDRFFAVRPEGSVSTLKIQRTERGDSAVYLCASSSPGGGGRTGNEQFFGPGTRLTVL.

The V and J genes are TRBV15 and TRBJ1-3; perhaps TRBD1 as D (6 bases). The CDR3 is 15 amino acids. The V end lost 1 base, the J end lost 3 bases, and 10 bases lay between the germline ends. The germline V gene encodes CDR1 LNHNV and CDR2 YYDKDF (reference sequence). DNA of the CDR3: TGTGCCACCAGCAGAGCTCAGGGGTTTGGAAACACCATATATTTT. This translates into CATSRAQGFGNTIYF.

The rearrangement joins TRBV28 to TRBJ2-7; possible D gene TRBD1, 6 bases. The CDR3 covers 12 residues. V shed 1 base and J shed 5 bases, with 6 bases lying between them. Germline values: CDR1 MDHEN, CDR2 SYDVKM. DNA for the CDR3: TGTGCCAGCAGTTTATCAGGGGACGAGCAGTACTTC. Encoded protein: CASSLSGDEQYF.

CDR3: CASSSTLDPGGYNEQFF. The DNA for the CDR3 is TGTGCCAGCAGCTCCACGCTGGACCCGGGCGGGTACAATGAGCAGTTCTTC. The chain recombines TRBV7-2 with TRBJ2-1; D is perhaps TRBD2 (5 bases). Germline CDR1 reads SGHTA; CDR2 reads FQGNSA. V was cut by 4 bases and J by 4 bases, with 20 bases left in between. The length of the CDR3 is 17 residues. Combining the CDR3 with reference TRBV7-2 and TRBJ2-1 gives the whole variable domain GAGVSQSPSNKVTEKGKDVELRCDPISGHTALYWYRQSLGQGLEFLIYFQGNSAPDKSGLPSDRFSAERTGGSVSTLTIQRTQQEDSAVYLCASSSTLDPGGYNEQFFGPGTRLTVL.

The rearrangement joins TRBV9 to TRBJ2-3; the match to TRBD2 covers 10 bases. CDR3 length: 16 amino acids. CDR1 SGDLS and CDR2 YYNGEE come from the germline V gene. The J segment lost 2 bases and the V segment lost 2 bases, leaving 5 bases of the junction unmatched. The CDR3 region is CASSVYSGGFTDTQYF. Written as DNA, the CDR3 is TGTGCCAGCAGCGTCTATAGCGGGGGGTTCACAGATACGCAGTATTTT. Looking up the rest from reference TRBV9 and TRBJ2-3 gives the full variable domain: DSGVTQTPKHLITATGQRVTLRCSPRSGDLSVYWYQQSLDQGLQFLIQYYNGEERAKGNILERFSAQQFPDLHSELNLSSLELGDSALYFCASSVYSGGFTDTQYFGPGTRLTVL.

The chain links TRBV27 to TRBJ2-1; 7 positions agree with TRBD1. J lost 4 bases, V lost 4 bases, and 7 bases had no gene match. This CDR3 region has 15 residues. Germline V lookup: CDR1 MNHEY, CDR2 SMNVEV (reference sequence). The CDR3 here is CASSSGTVSYNEQFF. The CDR3 DNA reads TGTGCCAGCAGTTCCGGGACAGTGAGTTACAATGAGCAGTTCTTC.

This clone was recorded only once. The chain joins TRBV13 to TRBJ2-2, with TRBD1 identical over 11 bases. Unmatched junction bases numbered 20, after V lost 5 bases and J lost 3 bases. The germline gives CDR1 PRHDT, CDR2 FYEKMQ (reference sequence). The CDR3 is made up of 21 amino acids. The CDR3: CASSTRDRGNSGSFYTGELFF. In DNA, the CDR3 is TGTGCCAGCAGCACCCGGGACAGGGGGAATAGCGGGAGCTTTTACACCGGGGAGCTGTTTTTT.

V is TRBV29-1 and J is TRBJ1-2; 7 positions agree with TRBD1. V gave up 7 bases and J gave up 13 bases; unmatched junction bases: 12. Germline V lookup: CDR1 SQVTM, CDR2 ANQGSEA. This CDR3 spans 11 amino acids. The CDR3 sequence is CSAGNDRVPTF. CDR3 in DNA: TGCAGCGCCGGAAATGACAGGGTGCCCACCTTC.

This clone was recorded only once. The chain employs TRBV30 and TRBJ2-7; D may be TRBD1 (5 bases). The CDR3 extends over 13 amino acids. Per the germline V gene, CDR1 is GTSNPN and CDR2 is SVGIG (reference sequence). V dropped 4 bases and J dropped 2 bases, with 12 bases sitting between them. CDR3 nucleotide sequence: TGTGCCTGGACGGACAAGCTAACCTACGAGCAGTACTTC. Amino acids: CAWTDKLTYEQYF. The full variable domain, its missing parts supplied by reference TRBV30 and TRBJ2-7, is SQTIHQWPATLVQPVGSPLSLECTVEGTSNPNLYWYRQAAGRGLQLLFYSVGIGQISSEVPQNLSASRPQDRQFILSSKKLLLSDSGFYLCAWTDKLTYEQYFGPGTRLTVT.

The V gene is TRBV28, the J gene TRBJ1-3; D might be TRBD1 (5 bases). Trimming took off 3 bases at V and 4 bases at J, with 13 bases between the two ends. The CDR3 sequence is 15 residues long. From germline, CDR1 is MDHEN and CDR2 SYDVKM. The CDR3: CASSFNPEGGNTIYF. In nucleotides, the CDR3 is TGTGCCAGCAGTTTCAACCCGGAGGGGGGAAACACCATATATTTT.